These T cell receptor beta chains were read from a single sample in a study of post-analysis software for immune sequencing data. From the PCR reads, TCRdb called clonotypes with MiXCR, one entry per CDR3 protein. Found here are 800,000 to 950,000 distinct CDR3 sequences, about 50% of them singletons; the top ten hold approximately 4.5%. Sequenced input: blood. Every receptor here comes from a girl aged 10 to 17 with multiple sclerosis. Each CDR3 is given with its conserved first and last residue. The D gene is left open where the match is weak. Clone size is stated in some rows and not others, as once, few, many or a class when expanded.

-	-	TRBJ2-7	TRBV5-1	CASSLRGIPGEQYF	TGCGCCAGCAGCTTGAGGGGGATACCCGGGGAGCAGTACTTC
few	-	TRBJ2-7	TRBV12-3/TRBV12-4	CASSTLALTHEQYF	TGTGCCAGCAGTACCCTAGCGTTGACCCACGAGCAGTACTTC
few	-	TRBJ2-7	TRBV20-1	CSAERRAPSSYEQYF	TGCAGTGCTGAGCGAAGGGCCCCAAGCTCCTACGAGCAGTACTTC
few	TRBD1	TRBJ2-4	TRBV27	CASSSLGQVVAKNIQYF	TGTGCCAGCAGTTCCCTAGGACAGGTTGTAGCCAAAAACATTCAGTACTTC
few	-	TRBJ2-1	TRBV4-1	CASSQGGGEQFF	TGCGCCAGCAGCCAAGGAGGGGGGGAGCAGTTCTTC
few	TRBD1	TRBJ2-2	TRBV5-1	CASSRSGTAISGGELFF	TGCGCCAGCAGCCGTTCCGGGACAGCGATATCGGGCGGGGAGCTGTTTTTT
-	-	TRBJ2-1	TRBV10-3	CASRSGFDEQFF	TGTGCCTCCAGGTCGGGATTCGATGAGCAGTTCTTC
-	TRBD2	TRBJ2-3	TRBV12-3/TRBV12-4	CASRRKGLAGGSNSTDTQYF	TGTGCCAGCAGACGAAAGGGACTAGCGGGGGGATCTAACAGCACAGATACGCAGTATTTT
-	-	TRBJ1-1	TRBV5-1	CASHALGARTEAFF	TGCGCCAGCCATGCCCTGGGGGCGCGAACTGAAGCTTTCTTT
-	TRBD1	TRBJ2-1	TRBV29-1	CSVEDSGQGAYNEQFF	TGCAGCGTTGAGGACTCCGGACAGGGGGCCTACAATGAGCAGTTCTTC
-	TRBD1	TRBJ2-5	TRBV20-1	CSAYTSGTGTGAQYF	TGCAGTGCTTACACCTCCGGGACAGGGACGGGGGCCCAGTACTTC
few	TRBD1	TRBJ2-3	TRBV29-1	CSVGYRGPSSYNEQYF	TGCAGCGTTGGTTACAGGGGCCCATCTTCCTACAATGAGCAGTATTTT
-	TRBD2	TRBJ2-3	TRBV10-3	CAISPSGRAGDTQYF	TGTGCCATCAGCCCAAGCGGGAGGGCCGGGGATACGCAGTATTTT
-	-	TRBJ2-5	TRBV24-1	CATSDHRERGETQYF	TGTGCCACCAGTGACCACCGGGAACGCGGGGAGACCCAGTACTTC
-	-	TRBJ2-1	TRBV5-1	CASSLIADEQFF	TGCGCCAGCAGCTTGATAGCCGATGAGCAGTTCTTC
-	TRBD2	TRBJ2-1	TRBV7-8	CASSLLSGTSGRYNEQFF	TGTGCCAGCAGCTTATTATCCGGGACTAGCGGGAGATACAATGAGCAGTTCTTC
few	-	TRBJ2-6	TRBV27	CASSRPGFSGANVLTF	TGTGCCAGCAGTAGACCGGGGTTCTCTGGGGCCAACGTCCTGACTTTC
-	-	TRBJ2-7	TRBV6-2/TRBV6-3	CASNGDTYEQYF	TGTGCCAGCAACGGGGACACCTACGAGCAGTACTTC
-	TRBD2	TRBJ2-7	TRBV10-3	CAISEREDEQYF	TGTGCCATCAGCGAGCGGGAGGACGAGCAGTACTTC
once	TRBD2	TRBJ2-7	TRBV5-1	CASSLVVAGGGEQYF	TGCGCCAGCAGCTTGGTGGTAGCGGGAGGGGGCGAGCAGTACTTC
-	-	TRBJ2-7	TRBV10-3	CAISTGSSYEQYF	TGTGCCATCAGTACAGGGAGCTCCTACGAGCAGTACTTC
few	-	TRBJ2-7	TRBV4-1	CASSLTTGRAYEQYF	TGCGCCAGCAGCCTTACGACAGGGAGGGCCTACGAGCAGTACTTC
-	-	TRBJ2-5	TRBV3-1	CASSPWTQQETQYF	TGTGCCAGCAGCCCGTGGACGCAACAAGAGACCCAGTACTTC
few	-	TRBJ2-6	TRBV6-5	CASSPHTGSGANVLTF	TGTGCCAGCAGCCCACACACAGGGTCTGGGGCCAACGTCCTGACTTTC
many	-	TRBJ1-2	TRBV6-1	CASRIGSVYGYTF	TGTGCCAGCAGGATAGGGTCCGTCTATGGCTACACCTTC
-	-	TRBJ2-2	TRBV27	CASSFSPDTGELFF	TGTGCCAGCAGTTTTTCCCCGGACACCGGGGAGCTGTTTTTT
-	-	TRBJ1-2	TRBV12-3/TRBV12-4	CASRPRGGLDGCTF	TGTGCCAGCAGACCCCGAGGGGGGCTAGATGGCTGCACCTTC
-	-	TRBJ2-7	TRBV5-1	CASSLSPSTYEQYF	TGCGCCAGCAGCTTGTCCCCCTCCACCTACGAGCAGTACTTC
-	-	TRBJ1-2	TRBV29-1	CSVKHDTDGYTF	TGCAGCGTTAAACACGACACAGATGGCTACACCTTC
few	-	TRBJ2-3	TRBV4-1	CASSLRLEDTQYF	TGCGCCAGCAGCCTAAGACTAGAGGATACGCAGTATTTT
few	TRBD1	TRBJ2-6	TRBV5-1	CASSLTGGSSGANVLTF	TGCGCCAGCAGCTTGACAGGGGGTTCGTCTGGGGCCAACGTCCTGACTTTC
few	-	TRBJ2-7	TRBV20-1	CSARRGGEEYF	TGCAGTGCTAGACGAGGAGGGGAGGAGTACTTC
-	-	TRBJ2-1	TRBV28	CASSLPGFFLDEQFF	TGTGCCAGCAGCTTACCAGGATTCTTTTTGGATGAGCAGTTCTTC
once	-	TRBJ2-5	TRBV12-3/TRBV12-4	CASRAPGETQYF	TGTGCCAGCAGGGCCCCGGGCGAGACCCAGTACTTC
few	TRBD1	TRBJ1-1	TRBV5-1	CASSSGQGETEAFF	TGCGCCAGCAGCTCGGGACAGGGTGAAACTGAAGCTTTCTTT
-	-	TRBJ2-1	TRBV9	CASAPRWDPYNEQFF	TGTGCCAGCGCACCGCGGTGGGACCCTTACAATGAGCAGTTCTTC
-	-	TRBJ2-3	TRBV20-1	CSASFLAGAPGGTDAQYF	TGCAGTGCTAGTTTCCTGGCGGGAGCGCCGGGGGGCACAGATGCGCAGTATTTT
-	TRBD1	TRBJ2-4	TRBV5-1	CASSLADRNIQYF	TGCGCCAGCAGCTTGGCGGACAGGAACATTCAGTACTTC
once	-	TRBJ1-2	TRBV2	CASMGFNYGYTF	TGTGCCAGCATGGGTTTTAACTATGGCTACACCTTC
-	-	TRBJ2-5	TRBV3-1	CASSQFVGTPETQYF	TGTGCCAGCAGCCAGTTCGTCGGGACGCCCGAGACCCAGTACTTC
-	-	TRBJ2-5	TRBV7-6	CASSGRQPGETQYF	TGTGCCAGCAGCGGGAGACAGCCTGGGGAGACCCAGTACTTC
-	-	TRBJ2-5	TRBV27	CASSDISGREKETQYF	TGTGCCAGCAGCGATATAAGTGGAAGGGAAAAAGAGACCCAGTACTTC